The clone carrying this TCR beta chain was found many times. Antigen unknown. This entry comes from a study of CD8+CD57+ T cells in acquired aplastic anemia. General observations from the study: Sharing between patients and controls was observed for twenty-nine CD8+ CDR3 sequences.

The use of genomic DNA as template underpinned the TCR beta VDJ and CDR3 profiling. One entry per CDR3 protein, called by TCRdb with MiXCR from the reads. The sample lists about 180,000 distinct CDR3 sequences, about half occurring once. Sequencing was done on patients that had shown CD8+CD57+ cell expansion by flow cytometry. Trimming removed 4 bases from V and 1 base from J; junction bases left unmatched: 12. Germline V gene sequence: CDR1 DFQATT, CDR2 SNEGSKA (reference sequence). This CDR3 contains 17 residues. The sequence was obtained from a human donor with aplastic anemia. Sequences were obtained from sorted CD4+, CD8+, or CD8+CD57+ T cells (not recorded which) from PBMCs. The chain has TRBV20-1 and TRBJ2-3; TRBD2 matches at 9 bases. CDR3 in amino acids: CSANILRGGSGTDTQYF. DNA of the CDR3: TGCAGTGCTAATATTTTGCGGGGGGGCTCCGGCACAGATACGCAGTATTTT.